The T cell receptor beta chain described here comes from a study of read filtering for tumor transcriptome and immune sequencing. The library was built from 400 to 500 ng RNA with molecular barcoded adaptors for alpha/delta and beta/gamma chains. TCRdb passed the reads through MiXCR, listing each CDR3 protein once. The sample carries about 130,000 distinct CDR3 sequences, about an eighth recorded once. This clonotype turned up a few times. The CDR3 is made up of 18 amino acids. Germline V gives CDR1 MNHEY, CDR2 SVGEGT. The ends lost 2 bases at V and 3 bases at J; junction bases unmatched: 15. This TCR was recovered from a donor aged 40 or over with multiple myeloma. The chain employs TRBV6-2 or TRBV6-3 and TRBJ1-1; 7 nucleotides line up with TRBD1. The sequenced material came from a population of CD138-negative cells sorted from bone marrow. This CDR3 is CASSYNQRRDRAYTEAFF. CDR3 in DNA: TGTGCCAGCAGTTACAACCAAAGACGTGACAGGGCGTACACTGAAGCTTTCTTT.